Below are 28 T cell receptor beta chains sequenced from a single sample in a study of T-cell reconstitution after alpha-beta-depleted transplantation in children (dated by TCRdb to about 2016). Receptor amplification or capture employed PCR. The sample was run on an Illumina HiSeq 2500. Molecular barcoding was employed in the preparation of TCR libraries, with unique molecular identifiers being used to normalize TCRbeta repertoire quantification. The public reads were reanalyzed by TCRdb: fastp trimming at Q25, MiXCR alignment, in-frame beta chains only. Identical CDR3 protein sequences are pooled into one entry, listed with their most common genes and DNA. This sample gives hundreds of thousands of distinct CDR3 sequences in total; over 15% of them show up just once. Together, the top ten hold 0.9% to 1.2% of the sample. The starting material was PBMCs from the stem cell graft donor, obtained from the stem cell graft. The receptors were sampled from a human donor who donated a stem cell graft to a child with acute myeloid leukemia.

This rearrangement joins TRBV20-1 to TRBJ1-1, with TRBD1 matching 7 bases. The CDR3 loop spans 15 amino acids. Unmatched junction bases numbered 5, after V lost 0 bases and J lost 1 base. Germline V CDR1 and CDR2: DFQATT, SNEGSKA (reference sequence). The CDR3 bases are TGCAGTGCTAGAGATCCGTCAGGGGGGAACACTGAAGCTTTCTTT. Encoded protein: CSARDPSGGNTEAFF.

This clonotype showed up many times. This chain joins TRBV20-1 and TRBJ1-6, with no clear D. Germline values: CDR1 DFQATT, CDR2 SNEGSKA (reference sequence). The CDR3 spans 15 residues. Trimming pared 3 bases from V and 7 bases from J, leaving 16 bases between. The CDR3 DNA follows: TGCAGTGCTAGCAGCCGGTGGGAGCGGAATTCACCCCTCCACTTT. It yields the protein CSASSRWERNSPLHF.

In this sample, this clonotype turned up many times. The chain links TRBV20-1 to TRBJ1-2, with D possibly matching TRBD1 (6 bases). V lost 6 bases and J lost 7, with 27 bases in between. This CDR3 has 16 residues. Germline lookup yields CDR1 DFQATT and CDR2 SNEGSKA (reference sequence). The CDR3 DNA is TGCAGTGCAAAACCACAGGGCGCAAATCTCGTATTTGGCTACACCTTC. It translates to CSAKPQGANLVFGYTF.

This clonotype was observed a few times. This chain uses TRBV5-1 with TRBJ2-5; D is perhaps TRBD2 (5 bases). The CDR3 totals 13 residues. Trimming took 4 bases from V and 4 from J, leaving 11 bases between them. Looked up from germline, CDR1 is SGHRS and CDR2 is YFSETQ. The CDR3, as DNA: TGCGCCAGCAGCAGCGGCCGCCCAGAGACCCAGTACTTC. The encoded protein is CASSSGRPETQYF.

The rearrangement links TRBV5-1 to TRBJ1-2; TRBD1 matches at 7 bases. The CDR3 contains 15 residues. Germline V gene sequence: CDR1 SGHRS, CDR2 YFSETQ. The V segment lost 4 bases and the J segment 4 bases; nucleotides outside the gene matches: 10. The CDR3: CASSLQQGRGYGYTF. Written as DNA, the CDR3 is TGCGCCAGCAGCCTGCAACAGGGGAGAGGCTATGGCTACACCTTC.

This clonotype was found many times. The chain couples TRBV15 to TRBJ2-5; D might be TRBD1 (6 bases). The CDR3 length is 16 residues. V gave up 2 bases and J gave up 1 base, with 14 bases separating them. The germline V gene encodes CDR1 LNHNV and CDR2 YYDKDF (reference sequence). The CDR3 region has the DNA TGTGCCACCAGCAGACTGGGACACCAGATCCAAGAGACCCAGTACTTC. It codes for CATSRLGHQIQETQYF.

This clonotype was recorded a few times. The chain employs TRBV7-9 and TRBJ1-6; unclear D gene. V was pared by 5 bases and J by 6 bases, with 11 bases between. The CDR3 totals 14 residues. Germline V lookup: CDR1 SEHNR, CDR2 FQNEAQ (reference sequence). This CDR3 reads CASSPWTSNSPLHF. Written as DNA, the CDR3 is TGTGCCAGCAGCCCCTGGACGAGTAATTCACCCCTCCACTTT.

Ten or more counts support this clonotype. This rearrangement joins TRBV20-1 to TRBJ1-5; no clear D gene. CDR1 and CDR2 (germline): DFQATT, SNEGSKA (reference sequence). The CDR3 extends over 14 amino acids. Trimming left V 6 bases short and J 4 bases short, with 16 bases between. CDR3 sequence: CSASPSSNNQPQHF. CDR3 in DNA: TGCAGTGCCTCCCCAAGCAGTAATAATCAGCCCCAGCATTTT.

This clonotype was seen many times. The V gene is TRBV11-2, the J gene TRBJ2-5; perhaps TRBD2 as D (7 bases). The germline V gene encodes CDR1 SGHAT and CDR2 FQNNGV. The V end lost 5 bases, the J end lost 5 bases, and 15 bases lay between the germline ends. The CDR3 contains 14 residues. The CDR3 sequence: CASSLQGRGETQYF. In DNA, the CDR3 is TGTGCCAGCAGCCTCCAGGGGAGGGGGGAGACCCAGTACTTC.

This clonotype was observed a handful of times. This chain uses TRBV7-2 with TRBJ1-5; D possibly corresponds to TRBD1 (5 bases). The V gene's germline CDR1 is SGHTA and CDR2 FQGNSA. This CDR3 is 13 amino acids long. V was shortened by 6 bases and J by 2 bases, with 8 bases between the two germline ends. Here the CDR3 reads CASRGPGNQPQHF. CDR3 DNA: TGTGCCAGCAGGGGGCCGGGCAATCAGCCCCAGCATTTT.

This clonotype was found many times. This rearrangement joins TRBV6-6 to TRBJ1-2, with TRBD1 matching over 7 bases. Germline assignment: CDR1 MNHNY and CDR2 SVGAGI (reference sequence). The CDR3 is made up of 13 amino acids. V was pared by 2 bases and J by 6 bases, with 3 bases of the junction left unmatched. The CDR3 loop is CASSYGGGDGYTF. The CDR3 DNA reads TGTGCCAGCAGTTACGGAGGGGGCGATGGCTACACCTTC.

This clonotype has more than one count but fewer than ten. This chain links TRBV13 with TRBJ2-5, with 13 bases aligning to TRBD2. The junction had 7 bases not matched to a gene; V was cut back by 4 bases and J by 2 bases. The CDR3 consists of 17 residues. Germline loops: CDR1 PRHDT, CDR2 FYEKMQ (reference sequence). The CDR3 sequence: CASSSWGLAGPQETQYF. The CDR3 nucleotides are TGTGCCAGCAGCTCGTGGGGACTAGCGGGGCCTCAAGAGACCCAGTACTTC.

The chain carries TRBV5-1 and TRBJ2-3, with TRBD2 as a possible D gene (6 bases). The germline gives CDR1 SGHRS, CDR2 YFSETQ. V was cut by 1 base and J by 4 bases, with 10 bases left in between. The CDR3 sequence is 14 residues long. The CDR3 sequence: CASSLFPGADTQYF. The CDR3 DNA follows: TGCGCCAGCAGCTTGTTCCCGGGGGCAGATACGCAGTATTTT.

Comment on this clonotype: A read error may be the cause here, since a much bigger clone is one base away. The rearrangement links TRBV20-1 to TRBJ2-3, with D unclear. From germline, CDR1 is DFQATT and CDR2 SNEGSKA (reference sequence). This CDR3 is 13 amino acids long. In DNA, the CDR3 is TGCAGTGCTAGGATGGCGAGCACAGATAAGCAGTATTTT. This codes for CSARMASTDKQYF.

V gene TRBV15 combines with J gene TRBJ1-1; 10 bases are shared with TRBD1. The CDR3 has 18 amino acids. The germline CDR1 and CDR2 sequences are LNHNV and YYDKDF (reference sequence). J lost 1 base, V lost 5 bases, and 13 bases had no gene match. CDR3 sequence (DNA): TGTGCCACCAGCTTAGCAAGGGACAGGGGCGACCAGAACACTGAAGCTTTCTTT. This encodes CATSLARDRGDQNTEAFF.

About this clonotype itself: A clone one base away is much larger, so this may be a read error. The gene calls are TRBV29-1 and TRBJ2-7; D unclear. V lost 6 bases and J lost 2, with 17 bases in between. The CDR3 runs 14 residues. Germline V gene sequence: CDR1 SQVTM, CDR2 ANQGSEA. The DNA of the CDR3 is TGCAGCGTGGGTCGGCAGGTGGTAACCTACGAGCAGTACTTC. It translates to CSVGRQVVTYEQYF.

Many counts were recorded for this clonotype. This chain connects TRBV29-1 to TRBJ2-1; no clear D. This CDR3 spans 12 amino acids. V lost 0 bases, J lost 8 bases, and 8 bases lay in between. CDR1 is SQVTM, CDR2 ANQGSEA, per germline. The CDR3 is CSVEDGGDEQFF. For the CDR3, the DNA is TGCAGCGTTGAAGATGGTGGTGATGAGCAGTTCTTC.

This clonotype was seen ten or more times. This chain uses TRBV29-1 with TRBJ2-5, with TRBD1 matching over 10 bases. V shed 6 bases, J shed 5 bases, and the junction held 6 bases outside the gene matches. Germline V gene data show CDR1 as SQVTM and CDR2 as ANQGSEA. The CDR3 has 13 amino acids. In DNA form, the CDR3 reads TGCAGCGTGCCGGGACAGGGGTCGGAGACCCAGTACTTC. Its translation is CSVPGQGSETQYF.

This clonotype was observed at least ten times. The rearrangement joins TRBV20-1 to TRBJ2-7; TRBD1 agrees at 8 bases. Looked up from germline, CDR1 is DFQATT and CDR2 is SNEGSKA (reference sequence). Losses at the gene ends were 1 base for V and 3 bases for J; bases not matched to a gene: 2. The CDR3 is made up of 13 amino acids. The CDR3 DNA reads as TGCAGTGCTAGAGCCGGACAGGGCTACGAGCAGTACTTC. It specifies CSARAGQGYEQYF.

In this sample, this clonotype turned up many times. The chain carries TRBV4-2 and TRBJ2-1; 7 bases fit TRBD1. Germline V lookup: CDR1 LGHNA, CDR2 YNFKEQ. With V trimmed by 3 bases and J by 5 bases, 7 bases remained unmatched. CDR3 length equals 15 residues. For the CDR3, the DNA is TGTGCCAGCAGCCAGCCGGGACAGAGGGACAATGAGCAGTTCTTC. Protein product: CASSQPGQRDNEQFF.

This clonotype was detected only a few times. This chain links TRBV20-1 with TRBJ1-6; 9 nucleotides align to TRBD1. Germline V gives CDR1 DFQATT, CDR2 SNEGSKA (reference sequence). This CDR3 is 14 amino acids long. The V and J ends lost 6 bases and 6 bases, in that order; junction bases with no gene match: 6. CDR3 sequence: CSAPGTGFNSPLHF. CDR3 coding DNA: TGCAGTGCCCCCGGGACAGGGTTTAATTCACCCCTCCACTTT.

The genes are TRBV29-1 and TRBJ2-1; TRBD2 agrees at 11 bases. CDR3 length equals 15 residues. Germline lookup yields CDR1 SQVTM and CDR2 ANQGSEA. The CDR3 DNA reads as TGCAGTCTTCATCTAGCGGGGGGTCCCTACAATGAGCAGTTCTTC. Amino acid sequence: CSLHLAGGPYNEQFF.

This clonotype was detected many times. This chain connects TRBV12-3 or TRBV12-4 to TRBJ1-1; D might be TRBD1 (5 bases). The CDR3 loop spans 14 amino acids. The V gene lost 6 bases and the J gene lost 6 bases, with 17 bases spanning the gap. CDR3 region: CASRSGTSGPEAFF. DNA of the CDR3: TGTGCCAGCAGGTCCGGGACCTCCGGCCCTGAAGCTTTCTTT.

The chain is built from TRBV12-3 or TRBV12-4 and TRBJ1-4, with 8 bases matching TRBD1. Trimming cost V 2 bases and J 7 bases; bases outside gene matches: 3. The CDR3 spans 14 residues. The CDR3 sequence: CASSLHRGSEKLFF. CDR3 DNA sequence: TGTGCCAGCAGTTTACACAGGGGGAGTGAAAAACTGTTTTTT.

As concerns this clonotype: The CDR3 does not end in the conserved phenylalanine or tryptophan, so this is likely a read error. This sequence joins TRBV7-2 and TRBJ2-5; D is uncertain. Germline CDR1 reads SGHTA; CDR2 reads FQGNSA. Trimming pared 1 base from V and 5 bases from J, leaving 8 bases between. The CDR3 length is 13 residues. The CDR3 region is CASSLEVWETQYC. The CDR3 DNA is TGTGCCAGCAGCTTAGAAGTATGGGAGACCCAGTACTGC.

The table lists this clonotype with many counts. CDR3: CSANEGGPNYEQYV. CDR3 in DNA: TGCAGTGCCAATGAAGGAGGCCCCAATTACGAGCAGTACGTC. V and J are TRBV20-1 and TRBJ2-7; a possible D gene is TRBD2 (5 bases). The V end was cut by 6 bases, the J end by 4 bases, with 19 bases between. The CDR3 has 14 amino acids. CDR1 DFQATT and CDR2 SNEGSKA come from the germline V gene (reference sequence).

This clonotype showed up many times. The rearrangement links TRBV6-5 to TRBJ2-1, with TRBD2 matching 12 bases. Germline CDR1 reads MNHEY; CDR2 reads SVGAGI. Losses at the gene ends were 6 bases for V and 10 bases for J; bases not matched to a gene: 7. The CDR3 is 14 amino acids. The CDR3 here is CASSGLAGSTEQFF. Here the CDR3 DNA reads TGTGCCAGCAGCGGACTAGCGGGGTCTACCGAGCAGTTCTTC.

This clonotype was picked up a small number of times. This chain connects TRBV4-3 to TRBJ2-2; 12 nucleotides match TRBD2. CDR1 is LGHNA and CDR2 is YSLEER in the germline V gene. The trim removed 4 bases at V and 4 bases at J, leaving 7 bases unmatched. This CDR3 contains 17 residues. In DNA form, the CDR3 reads TGCGCCAGCAGCCGCCGACTAGCGGGGGCCTCCACCGGGGAGCTGTTTTTT. This translates into CASSRRLAGASTGELFF.